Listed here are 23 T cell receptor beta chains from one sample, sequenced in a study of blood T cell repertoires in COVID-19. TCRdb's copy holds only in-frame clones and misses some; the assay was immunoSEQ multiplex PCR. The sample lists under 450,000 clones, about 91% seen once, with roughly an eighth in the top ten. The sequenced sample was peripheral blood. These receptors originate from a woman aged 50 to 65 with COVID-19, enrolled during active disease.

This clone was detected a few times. Here the CDR3 reads CAISARRGDYGYTF. The CDR3 DNA follows: TGTGCCATCAGTGCGAGGAGGGGAGACTATGGCTACACCTTC. The chain links TRBV10-3 to TRBJ1-2, with a weak D call TRBD1 (5 bases). CDR3 length equals 14 residues. The V end lost 4 bases, the J end lost 3 bases, and 12 bases lay between the germline ends. Germline V gene data show CDR1 as ENHRY and CDR2 as SYGVKD.

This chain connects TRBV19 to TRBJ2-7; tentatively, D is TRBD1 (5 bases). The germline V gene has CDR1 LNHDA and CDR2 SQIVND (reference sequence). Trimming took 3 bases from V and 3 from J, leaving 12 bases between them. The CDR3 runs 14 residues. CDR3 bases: TGTGCCAGTAGTATTAGGCAGGGTGGCTACGAGCAGTACTTC. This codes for CASSIRQGGYEQYF.

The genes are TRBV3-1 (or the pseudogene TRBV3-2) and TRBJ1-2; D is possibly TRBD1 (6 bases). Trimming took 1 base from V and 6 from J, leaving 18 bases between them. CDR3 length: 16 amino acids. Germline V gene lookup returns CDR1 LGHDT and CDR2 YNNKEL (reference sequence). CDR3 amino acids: CASSQVPADRRNGYTF. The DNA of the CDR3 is TGTGCCAGCAGCCAAGTCCCCGCTGACAGGCGGAATGGCTACACCTTC.

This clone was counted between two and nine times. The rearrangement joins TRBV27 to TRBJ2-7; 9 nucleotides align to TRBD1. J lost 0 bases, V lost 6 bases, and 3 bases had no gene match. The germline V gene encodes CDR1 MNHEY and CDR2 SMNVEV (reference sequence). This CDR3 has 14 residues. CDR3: CASSGDRVSYEQYF. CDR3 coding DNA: TGTGCCAGCAGCGGGGACAGGGTCTCCTACGAGCAGTACTTC.

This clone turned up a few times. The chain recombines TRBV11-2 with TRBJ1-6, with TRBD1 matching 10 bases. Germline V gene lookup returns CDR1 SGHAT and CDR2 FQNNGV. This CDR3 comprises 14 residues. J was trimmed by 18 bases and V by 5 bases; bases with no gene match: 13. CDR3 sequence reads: CASSVGTGVASSHF. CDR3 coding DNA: TGTGCCAGCAGCGTCGGGACAGGGGTCGCTTCAAGCCACTTT.

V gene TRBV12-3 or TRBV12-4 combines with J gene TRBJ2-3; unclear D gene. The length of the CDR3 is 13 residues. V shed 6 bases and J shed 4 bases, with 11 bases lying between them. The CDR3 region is CASREVAADTQYF. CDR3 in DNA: TGTGCCAGCAGAGAAGTGGCTGCAGATACGCAGTATTTT.

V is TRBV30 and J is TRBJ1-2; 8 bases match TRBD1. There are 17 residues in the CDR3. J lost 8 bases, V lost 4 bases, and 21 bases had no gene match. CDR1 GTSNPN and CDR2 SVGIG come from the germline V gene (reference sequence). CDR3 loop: CAWTAGRWTGSGSGYTF. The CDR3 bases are TGTGCCTGGACCGCAGGGCGTTGGACAGGGTCTGGTTCAGGCTACACCTTC.

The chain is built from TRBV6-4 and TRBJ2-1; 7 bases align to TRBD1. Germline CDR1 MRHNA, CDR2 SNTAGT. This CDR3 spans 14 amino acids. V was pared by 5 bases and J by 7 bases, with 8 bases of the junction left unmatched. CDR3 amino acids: CASSTTGTANEQFF. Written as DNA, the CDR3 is TGTGCCAGCAGTACTACCGGGACAGCGAATGAGCAGTTCTTC.

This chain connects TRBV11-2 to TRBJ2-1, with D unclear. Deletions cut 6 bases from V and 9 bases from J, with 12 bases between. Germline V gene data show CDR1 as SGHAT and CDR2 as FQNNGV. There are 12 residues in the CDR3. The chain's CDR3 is CASSQNSLEQFF. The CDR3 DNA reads TGTGCCAGCAGTCAAAATAGTCTTGAGCAGTTCTTC.

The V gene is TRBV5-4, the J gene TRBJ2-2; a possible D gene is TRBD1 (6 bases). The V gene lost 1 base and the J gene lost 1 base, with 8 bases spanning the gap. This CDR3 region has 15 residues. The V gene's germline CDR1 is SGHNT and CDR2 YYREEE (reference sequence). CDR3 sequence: CASSLPGQNTGELFF. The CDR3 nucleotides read TGTGCCAGCAGCTTGCCGGGACAGAACACCGGGGAGCTGTTTTTT.

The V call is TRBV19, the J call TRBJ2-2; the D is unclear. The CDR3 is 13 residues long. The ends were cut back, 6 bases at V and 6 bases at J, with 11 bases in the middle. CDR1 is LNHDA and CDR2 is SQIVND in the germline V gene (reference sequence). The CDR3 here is CASRPGLPGELFF. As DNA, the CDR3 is TGTGCCAGTAGGCCAGGTCTACCCGGGGAGCTGTTTTTT.

The CDR3 loop is CASTANGDTQYF. CDR3 DNA: TGTGCCAGCACAGCGAACGGAGATACGCAGTATTTT. This sequence joins TRBV6-5 and TRBJ2-3; D is undetermined. Trimming pared 7 bases from V and 5 bases from J, leaving 10 bases between. The CDR3 sequence is 12 residues long. The germline gives CDR1 MNHEY, CDR2 SVGAGI.

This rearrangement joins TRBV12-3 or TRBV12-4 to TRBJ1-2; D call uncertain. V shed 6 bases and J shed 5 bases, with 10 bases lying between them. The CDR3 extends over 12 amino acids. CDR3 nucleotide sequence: TGTGCCAGCAGCCCTAGCGGGTATGGCTACACCTTC. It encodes CASSPSGYGYTF.

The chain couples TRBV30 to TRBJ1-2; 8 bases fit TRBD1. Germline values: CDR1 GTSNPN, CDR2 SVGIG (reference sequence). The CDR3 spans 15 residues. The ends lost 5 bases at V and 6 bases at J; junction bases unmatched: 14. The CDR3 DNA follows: TGTGCCTGGGGAGGACAGGGAGGTTCTCTAGATGGCTACACCTTC. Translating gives CAWGGQGGSLDGYTF.

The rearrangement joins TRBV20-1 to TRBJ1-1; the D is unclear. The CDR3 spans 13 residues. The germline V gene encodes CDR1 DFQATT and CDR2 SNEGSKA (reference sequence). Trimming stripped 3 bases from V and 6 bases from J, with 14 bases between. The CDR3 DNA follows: TGCAGTGCTAGTCCCCCTCTAACCGCTGAAGCTTTCTTT. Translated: CSASPPLTAEAFF.

The CDR3 DNA follows: TGTGCCAGCTATCGGCCCCGCAGCGGGGGGAACACCGGGGAGCTGTTTTTT. Protein sequence: CASYRPRSGGNTGELFF. The V gene is TRBV28, the J gene TRBJ2-2, with 8 bases matching TRBD2. The CDR3 is 17 residues long. After removal of 8 bases from V and 1 base from J, the junction contained 12 bases not matched to a gene. CDR1 MDHEN and CDR2 SYDVKM come from the germline V gene.

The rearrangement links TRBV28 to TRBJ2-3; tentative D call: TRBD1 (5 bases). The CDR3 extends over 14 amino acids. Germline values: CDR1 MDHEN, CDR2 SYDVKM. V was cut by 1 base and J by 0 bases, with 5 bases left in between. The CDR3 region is CASSLSGSTDTQYF. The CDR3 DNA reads TGTGCCAGCAGTTTATCAGGGAGCACAGATACGCAGTATTTT.

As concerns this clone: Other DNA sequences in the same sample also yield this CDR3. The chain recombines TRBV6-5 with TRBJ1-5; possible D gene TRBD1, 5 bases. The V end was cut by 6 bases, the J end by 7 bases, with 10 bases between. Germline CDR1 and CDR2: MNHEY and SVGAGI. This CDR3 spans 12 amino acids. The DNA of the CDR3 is TGTGCCAGCAGGGCAGGGAACCAGCCCCAGCATTTT. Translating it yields CASRAGNQPQHF.

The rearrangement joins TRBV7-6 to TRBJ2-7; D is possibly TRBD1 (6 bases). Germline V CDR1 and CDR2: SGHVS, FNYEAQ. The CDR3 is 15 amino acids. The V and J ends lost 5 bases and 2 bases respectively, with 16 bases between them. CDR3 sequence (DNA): TGTGCCAGCAGCCCTACCCCGGGACACCCCTACGAGCAGTACTTC. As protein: CASSPTPGHPYEQYF.

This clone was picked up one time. CDR3 in amino acids: CASSEQGATHTEAFF. CDR3 DNA sequence: TGCGCCAGCAGTGAACAGGGGGCGACGCACACTGAAGCTTTCTTT. J is TRBJ1-1 and V is TRBV10-1, with TRBD1 matching 9 bases. Unmatched junction bases numbered 5, after V lost 3 bases and J lost 3 bases. Germline V gives CDR1 WNHNN, CDR2 SYGVQD (reference sequence). The CDR3 extends over 15 amino acids.

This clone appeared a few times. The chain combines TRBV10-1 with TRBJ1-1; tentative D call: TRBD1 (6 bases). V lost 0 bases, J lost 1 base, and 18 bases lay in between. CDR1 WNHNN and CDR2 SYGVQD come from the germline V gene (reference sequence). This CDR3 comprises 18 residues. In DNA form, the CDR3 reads TGCGCCAGCAGTGAGTCGGGGGGGCTACACGGTAGGAACACTGAAGCTTTCTTT. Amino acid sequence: CASSESGGLHGRNTEAFF.

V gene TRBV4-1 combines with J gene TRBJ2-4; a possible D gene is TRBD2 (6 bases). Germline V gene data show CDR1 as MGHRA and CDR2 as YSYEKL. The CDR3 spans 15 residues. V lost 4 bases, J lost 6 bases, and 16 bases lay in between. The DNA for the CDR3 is TGCGCCAGCAGCCTCCTCGGACTAAGCGGAAACATTCAGTACTTC. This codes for CASSLLGLSGNIQYF.

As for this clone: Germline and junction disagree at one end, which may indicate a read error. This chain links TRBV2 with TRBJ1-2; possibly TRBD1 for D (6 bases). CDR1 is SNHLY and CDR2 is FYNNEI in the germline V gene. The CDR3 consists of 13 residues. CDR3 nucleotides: TGTGCCAGCACCTCGGGAGGGGGGCCGCCGGAGCTCTTC. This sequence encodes CASTSGGGPPELF. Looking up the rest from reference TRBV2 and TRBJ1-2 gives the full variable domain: EPEVTQTPSHQVTQMGQEVILRCVPISNHLYFYWYRQILGQKVEFLVSFYNNEISEKSEIFDDQFSVERPDGSNFTLKIRSTKLEDSAMYFCASTSGGGPPELFGSGTRLTVV.